The entry below gives a single TCR beta chain sequence along with its context. Its antigen is unidentified. Germline V gives CDR1 SGHNT, CDR2 YYREEE (reference sequence). The CDR3 totals 15 residues. V lost 2 bases and J lost 0; bases outside the gene matches: 2. The data were obtained in a study of T cells in localized non-small cell lung cancer. Study results and limitations: Appearance in adjacent lung was seen for a median 57 of the top 100 tumor clones. Only one tumor region went through sequencing, so heterogeneity may still be there. Of the tissues analyzed, uninvolved adjacent lung showed maximal T cell clonality, greater than tumor. Higher blood T cell density tracked longer overall survival.

Repertoires were generated with immunoSEQ multiplex PCR, while TCRdb's copy carries only in-frame clones and drops some. The sample yields approximately 31,000 clones, roughly 94% seen once. Sequences were derived from peripheral blood, sampled before any cancer treatment. V gene TRBV5-4 combines with J gene TRBJ2-3, with 8 bases fitting TRBD2. This receptor was obtained from a woman aged 35-75 years with stage I lung adenocarcinoma. The DNA of the CDR3 is TGTGCCAGCAGCTTCGGGGGGGCCAGCACAGATACGCAGTATTTT. Translated: CASSFGGASTDTQYF.